The 10 T cell receptor beta chains below all came from one sample that was sequenced in a study of shared clonotypes between healthy human individuals. Sequencing was performed with immunoSEQ multiplex PCR; in TCRdb, only in-frame clones are kept and a portion is missing. The sample contains about 460,000 clones, around 77% of which appear only once. Material for sequencing was PBMCs. These receptors were collected from a woman in her thirties or forties in good health. Some clones in this sample may be carry-over from other donors' samples.

A word on this clone: Given a far larger clone just one base away, this is likely a sequencing read error. Distinct nucleotide sequences in the sample also encode this CDR3. The rearrangement joins TRBV25-1 to TRBJ1-4, with 8 bases lining up with TRBD1. V shed 3 bases, J shed 5 bases, and the junction held 5 bases outside the gene matches. The CDR3 sequence is 15 residues long. The germline V gene has CDR1 MGHDK and CDR2 SYGVNS. DNA for the CDR3: TGTGCCAGCAGTGAGTATACAGGGGGAAATGAAAAACTGTTTTTT. Its translation is CASSEYTGGNEKLFF.

As regards this clone: A far larger clone is one base from this, pointing to a likely read error. The V gene is TRBV5-4, the J gene TRBJ2-7; weak D call: TRBD1 (5 bases). The CDR3 spans 13 residues. V lost 1 base to trimming and J lost 0 bases, with 5 bases between them. Germline V gene sequence: CDR1 SGHNT, CDR2 YYREEE (reference sequence). The CDR3 nucleotides are TGTGCCAGCAGCTTGCAGGGCTCCTACGAGCAGTACTTC. Translation: CASSLQGSYEQYF.

The rearrangement links TRBV30 to TRBJ2-3; tentatively, D is TRBD1 (5 bases). The CDR3 is 12 residues long. With 0 bases removed from V and 9 bases from J, the gap between germline ends came to 10 bases. The germline gives CDR1 GTSNPN, CDR2 SVGIG (reference sequence). Written as DNA, the CDR3 is TGTGCCTGGAGTGTAATGGACACCACGCAGTATTTT. Its protein is CAWSVMDTTQYF.

The V call is TRBV28, the J call TRBJ2-5; 9 positions agree with TRBD2. Germline V gene data show CDR1 as MDHEN and CDR2 as SYDVKM. With V trimmed by 2 bases and J by 1 base, 14 bases remained unmatched. The length of the CDR3 is 19 residues. CDR3 DNA: TGTGCCAGCAGTTTAAGTCAGGGGGTACTAGCGGGCCTCCAAGAGACCCAGTACTTC. Protein: CASSLSQGVLAGLQETQYF.

V gene TRBV18 combines with J gene TRBJ1-1; D is possibly TRBD1 (5 bases). Deletions cut 6 bases from V and 4 bases from J, with 21 bases between. CDR1 is KGHSH and CDR2 is LQKENI in the germline V gene. The CDR3 is made up of 16 amino acids. CDR3 residues: CASSPKETAHTTEAFF. The CDR3 DNA reads as TGTGCCAGCTCTCCCAAAGAGACAGCCCACACCACTGAAGCTTTCTTT.

In the case of this clone: Given a far larger clone just one base away, this is likely a sequencing read error. The CDR3 DNA sequence: TGTGCCTGGAGTATGGGGGGGATGAACACTAAAGCTTTCTTT. Translated: CAWSMGGMNTKAFF. The chain combines TRBV30 with TRBJ1-1, with a weak D call TRBD1 (5 bases). The germline V gene has CDR1 GTSNPN and CDR2 SVGIG (reference sequence). CDR3 length equals 14 residues.

This clone was observed once. The rearrangement links TRBV5-1 to TRBJ2-1; D unclear. The germline V gene encodes CDR1 SGHRS and CDR2 YFSETQ. CDR3 length: 13 amino acids. The V end lost 7 bases, the J end lost 5 bases, and 13 bases lay between the germline ends. The CDR3 protein is CASAPYWNNEQFF. CDR3 DNA sequence: TGCGCCAGCGCCCCGTACTGGAACAATGAGCAGTTCTTC.

The table lists this clone with many counts. This chain uses TRBV5-1 with TRBJ1-2, with D perhaps TRBD1 (6 bases). Deletions cut 1 base from V and 6 bases from J, with 10 bases between. CDR1 SGHRS and CDR2 YFSETQ come from the germline V gene. This CDR3 is 13 amino acids long. The CDR3 nucleotides read TGCGCCAGCAGCTTGTCGGGGGCCGATGGCTACACCTTC. Protein sequence: CASSLSGADGYTF.

The rearrangement joins TRBV6-4 to TRBJ1-2, with D possibly TRBD1 on 6 matching bases. This CDR3 has 13 amino acids. Trimming removed 4 bases from V and 4 bases from J, with 10 bases in between. The germline V gene has CDR1 MRHNA and CDR2 SNTAGT. In DNA, the CDR3 is TGTGCCAGCAGTGTGGAGGGGGGCTATGGCTACACCTTC. Translation: CASSVEGGYGYTF.

Concerning this clone itself: A single base is all that separates this from a far larger clone, so a read error is likely. The J gene is TRBJ1-1, the V gene TRBV4-1; unclear D gene. V lost 1 base to trimming and J lost 7 bases, with 16 bases between them. Germline V gene lookup returns CDR1 MGHRA and CDR2 YSYEKL. This CDR3 contains 15 residues. The CDR3 region is CASSQGIAGKGEAFF. CDR3 in DNA: TGCGCCAGCAGCCAAGGTATAGCGGGTAAGGGTGAAGCTTTCTTT.